This TCR beta chain was sequenced during a study of glioma-infiltrating T cells. This clonotype is deemed medium-sized. Germline V gives CDR1 MNHEY, CDR2 SMNVEV (reference sequence). The CDR3 sequence is 14 residues long. With V trimmed by 6 bases and J by 4 bases, 5 bases remained unmatched. The iRepertoire nested amplicon-rescue multiplex PCR amplified TCR alpha and beta CDR3s from RNA. TCRdb itself ran the multiplex PCR reads through MiXCR, one entry per CDR3 protein. The sample contains 4,300 or so distinct CDR3 sequences, roughly 23% of which appear only once. Sequences were obtained from glioma tissue, nonneoplastic brain tissue, or PBMCs (not recorded which). The chain is built from TRBV27 and TRBJ1-1; 10 bases fit TRBD1. The sequence came from a human donor with low-grade glioma or glioblastoma, undergoing nonglioma brain surgery, or in good health (not recorded which). The DNA for the CDR3 is TGTGCCAGCAGCCTAGGACAGGGGGGCACTGAAGCTTTCTTT. This translates into CASSLGQGGTEAFF.